This entry lists 30 T cell receptor beta chains sequenced from one sample in a study of blood T cell repertoires in COVID-19. The assay was immunoSEQ multiplex PCR, and TCRdb's table has in-frame clones only and misses some. The table has 40,000 to 45,000 clones, more than 75% seen once. The sequenced sample was peripheral blood. These receptors all come from a man older than 75 with acute or convalescent COVID-19.

This chain uses TRBV12-3 or TRBV12-4 with TRBJ1-1; D gene unclear. This CDR3 region has 13 residues. V was clipped by 3 bases and J by 4 bases, with 9 bases between them. This chain's CDR3 is CASSFHPGTEAFF. DNA of the CDR3: TGTGCCAGCAGTTTCCACCCAGGCACTGAAGCTTTCTTT.

The rearrangement joins TRBV19 to TRBJ2-3, with 8 bases fitting TRBD2. Germline CDR1 is LNHDA and CDR2 is SQIVND (reference sequence). The CDR3 runs to 14 residues. Trimming cost V 5 bases and J 3 bases; bases outside gene matches: 4. CDR3: CASSPREGTDTQYF. Here the CDR3 DNA reads TGTGCCAGTAGTCCCCGGGAGGGTACAGATACGCAGTATTTT.

This clone was counted between two and nine times. The rearrangement links TRBV7-9 to TRBJ2-5; 7 bases agree with TRBD2. With 5 bases clipped from V and 3 bases from J, the junction kept 6 bases outside the gene matches. The CDR3 totals 14 residues. Looked up from germline, CDR1 is SEHNR and CDR2 is FQNEAQ (reference sequence). CDR3 amino acids: CASSPGGFEETQYF. The CDR3 DNA reads as TGTGCCAGCAGCCCGGGAGGATTTGAAGAGACCCAGTACTTC.

The chain is built from TRBV6-5 and TRBJ1-1, with D unresolved. CDR3 length: 14 residues. V lost 5 bases and J lost 1, with 11 bases in between. The germline gives CDR1 MNHEY, CDR2 SVGAGI. CDR3 residues: CASSPLGGNTEAFF. Written as DNA, the CDR3 is TGTGCCAGCAGTCCCTTGGGAGGGAACACTGAAGCTTTCTTT.

The V call is TRBV6-5, the J call TRBJ2-3, with D hard to call. The CDR3 loop spans 13 amino acids. CDR1 and CDR2 from the germline V gene are MNHEY and SVGAGI. V was cut by 6 bases and J by 4 bases, with 11 bases left in between. The CDR3 sequence: CASRPHSADTQYF. CDR3 DNA: TGTGCCAGCAGGCCTCACTCCGCAGATACGCAGTATTTT.

CDR3 amino acids: CASSSTGSGGYNEQFF. DNA of the CDR3: TGTGCCAGCAGCTCCACGGGTAGCGGGGGCTACAATGAGCAGTTCTTC. V and J are TRBV7-3 and TRBJ2-1; TRBD2 matches at 9 bases. Germline CDR1 is SGHTA and CDR2 is FQGTGA. CDR3 length: 16 residues. Trimming cost V 4 bases and J 3 bases; bases outside gene matches: 7.

The chain has TRBV6-5 and TRBJ2-2; TRBD2 might be the D (5 bases). The CDR3 runs 15 residues. The germline V and J ends were trimmed by 6 bases and 2 bases, with 13 bases remaining between them. Germline lookup yields CDR1 MNHEY and CDR2 SVGAGI. DNA for the CDR3: TGTGCCAGCAGCGCCTGGACTGCAAACACCGGGGAGCTGTTTTTT. Its protein product is CASSAWTANTGELFF.

The chain links TRBV5-4 to TRBJ1-4, with TRBD1 identical over 11 bases. The CDR3 is 18 amino acids. Trimming at V came to 4 bases and at J to 1 base, leaving 9 bases not matched to a gene. The V gene's germline CDR1 is SGHNT and CDR2 YYREEE (reference sequence). The CDR3, as DNA: TGTGCCAGCAGCCCCGACCCTGGGACAGGGGGAACTAATGAAAAACTGTTTTTT. This encodes CASSPDPGTGGTNEKLFF. Full variable domain (outside the CDR3, taken from reference TRBV5-4 and TRBJ1-4): ETGVTQSPTHLIKTRGQQVTLRCSSQSGHNTVSWYQQALGQGPQFIFQYYREEENGRGNFPPRFSGLQFPNYSSELNVNALELDDSALYLCASSPDPGTGGTNEKLFFGSGTQLSVL.

V and J are TRBV29-1 and TRBJ1-1, with TRBD1 identical over 7 bases. With 4 bases clipped from V and 5 bases from J, the junction kept 4 bases outside the gene matches. The CDR3 totals 12 residues. Per germline, CDR1 SQVTM and CDR2 ANQGSEA. The CDR3 DNA reads as TGCAGCGTTGGGGCAGGGGGGACTGAAGCTTTCTTT. It translates to CSVGAGGTEAFF.

This rearrangement joins TRBV11-3 to TRBJ2-5; D may be TRBD1 (6 bases). Trimming pared 5 bases from V and 5 bases from J, leaving 12 bases between. The length of the CDR3 is 13 residues. Germline V CDR1 and CDR2: SGHNT, YENEEA. CDR3: CASSQRGSETQYF. DNA of the CDR3: TGTGCCAGCAGCCAGAGGGGGAGTGAGACCCAGTACTTC.

The V gene is TRBV6-5, the J gene TRBJ2-7, with D perhaps TRBD2 (7 bases). Germline V gene lookup returns CDR1 MNHEY and CDR2 SVGAGI. Trimming stripped 6 bases from V and 0 bases from J, with 15 bases between. The CDR3 is 15 amino acids. Here the CDR3 reads CASSTLAGASYEQYF. The CDR3 DNA sequence: TGTGCCAGCAGCACCCTCGCGGGGGCCTCCTACGAGCAGTACTTC.

This clone was counted a single time. This chain connects TRBV7-2 to TRBJ2-3; 10 nucleotides agree with TRBD2. The CDR3 runs 17 residues. Germline CDR1 reads SGHTA; CDR2 reads FQGNSA. V shed 0 bases and J 2 bases; nucleotides not matched to a gene: 5. CDR3 DNA sequence: TGTGCCAGCAGCTTAGCGGGTAGCGGGGGGCCCACAGATACGCAGTATTTT. This sequence encodes CASSLAGSGGPTDTQYF.

V usage is TRBV4-1 and J usage is TRBJ2-2; D is undetermined. Per germline, CDR1 MGHRA and CDR2 YSYEKL. Trimming shortened V by 0 bases and J by 4 bases, and 9 bases separated the two germline ends. The CDR3 length is 15 residues. CDR3 DNA: TGCGCCAGCAGCCAAGAAAGGCAGGTCACCGGGGAGCTGTTTTTT. Its translation: CASSQERQVTGELFF.

The chain links TRBV3-1 (or the pseudogene TRBV3-2) to TRBJ1-1; D gene uncertain. This CDR3 region has 15 residues. The V gene's germline CDR1 is LGHDT and CDR2 YNNKEL (reference sequence). V was clipped by 6 bases and J by 4 bases, with 18 bases between them. CDR3 nucleotide sequence: TGTGCCAGCAGTCTAAGAGAAGGCAGAGGCACTGAAGCTTTCTTT. Its protein product is CASSLREGRGTEAFF.

The chain couples TRBV12-3 or TRBV12-4 to TRBJ2-7; D may be TRBD2 (6 bases). The ends were cut back, 6 bases at V and 1 base at J, with 7 bases in the middle. CDR3 length equals 12 residues. The CDR3 here is CASRSGSYEQYF. CDR3 coding DNA: TGTGCCAGCAGGAGCGGGTCCTACGAGCAGTACTTC.

The V and J genes are TRBV2 and TRBJ2-7, with 8 bases that match TRBD1. The CDR3 has 13 residues. V dropped 7 bases and J dropped 3; count of bases not matched to a gene: 5. CDR1 and CDR2 (germline): SNHLY, FYNNEI. In DNA, the CDR3 is TGTGCCAGCAATGGACAGGGTGTCTACGAGCAGTACTTC. The encoded protein is CASNGQGVYEQYF.

V is TRBV28 and J is TRBJ2-6, with 8 bases aligning to TRBD1. V dropped 10 bases and J dropped 1; count of bases not matched to a gene: 3. The germline CDR1 and CDR2 sequences are MDHEN and SYDVKM. The CDR3 has 14 amino acids. CDR3: CAINRGSGANVLTF. The CDR3 DNA is TGTGCCATCAACAGGGGGTCTGGGGCCAACGTCCTGACTTTC.

The table lists this clone with a count of one. CDR3 protein: CASSLDRNYGYTF. The DNA for the CDR3 is TGTGCCAGCAGCTTGGACAGAAACTATGGCTACACCTTC. V gene TRBV5-4 combines with J gene TRBJ1-2; D not certain. V shed 0 bases and J shed 2 bases, with 5 bases lying between them. In germline, CDR1 is SGHNT, CDR2 YYREEE (reference sequence). The CDR3 is 13 amino acids.

About this clone itself: One end of the junction varies from germline; a read error may be responsible. V gene TRBV4-2 combines with J gene TRBJ1-4; D not resolved. The CDR3 extends over 14 amino acids. In germline, CDR1 is LGHNA, CDR2 YNFKEQ. The CDR3 sequence is CASSQDTTNEKLFF. The CDR3 DNA follows: TGTGCCAGCAGCCAAGATACAACAAATGAAAAACTGTTTTTT.

In this sample, this clone turned up once. Other DNA sequences in the sample encode the same CDR3. Here the CDR3 reads CASSLVRADQPQHF. DNA of the CDR3: TGTGCCAGCAGCTTAGTCAGGGCTGATCAGCCCCAGCATTTT. The chain is built from TRBV7-8 and TRBJ1-5; D is possibly TRBD1 (5 bases). Germline loops: CDR1 SGHVS, CDR2 FQNEAQ. V lost 1 base, J lost 5 bases, and 9 bases lay in between. This CDR3 has 14 residues. Variable domain in full (rest from reference TRBV7-8 and TRBJ1-5): GAGVSQSPRYKVAKRGQDVALRCDPISGHVSLFWYQQALGQGPEFLTYFQNEAQLDKSGLPSDRFFAERPEGSVSTLKIQRTQQEDSAVYLCASSLVRADQPQHFGDGTRLSIL.

The genes are TRBV27 and TRBJ2-2; D remains ambiguous. This CDR3 comprises 15 residues. Germline V gives CDR1 MNHEY, CDR2 SMNVEV (reference sequence). The germline V and J ends were trimmed by 5 bases and 1 base, with 11 bases remaining between them. The CDR3 sequence: CASSPNSMNTGELFF. The CDR3, as DNA: TGTGCCAGCAGTCCCAATTCAATGAACACCGGGGAGCTGTTTTTT.

CDR3 loop: CASRLTGNGYTF. The DNA of the CDR3 is TGTGCCAGCAGATTGACAGGGAATGGCTACACCTTC. The V and J genes are TRBV6-5 and TRBJ1-2, with 7 bases that match TRBD1. Germline CDR1 and CDR2: MNHEY and SVGAGI. V lost 6 bases and J lost 6; bases outside the gene matches: 4. The CDR3 loop spans 12 amino acids.

The V and J genes are TRBV5-1 and TRBJ2-3; D call uncertain. Trimming removed 0 bases at V and 0 bases at J, with 11 bases between. CDR1 SGHRS and CDR2 YFSETQ come from the germline V gene. This CDR3 comprises 16 residues. The CDR3 region has the DNA TGCGCCAGCAGCTTGGCAGATACACTAAGCACAGATACGCAGTATTTT. It codes for CASSLADTLSTDTQYF.

The J gene is TRBJ2-3, the V gene TRBV6-1; 7 bases match TRBD2. CDR3 length: 16 residues. Trimming at V came to 1 base and at J to 1 base, leaving 5 bases not matched to a gene. CDR1 is MNHNS, CDR2 SASEGT, per germline. The CDR3 protein is CASSEGGGGGTDTQYF. The DNA of the CDR3 is TGTGCCAGCAGTGAAGGGGGGGGAGGGGGCACAGATACGCAGTATTTT.

The chain links TRBV6-5 to TRBJ1-6; D might be TRBD1 (5 bases). The CDR3 spans 13 residues. The germline V and J ends were trimmed by 2 bases and 8 bases, with 7 bases remaining between them. The germline V gene has CDR1 MNHEY and CDR2 SVGAGI. The CDR3 loop reads CASSYVQDSPLHF. The CDR3 nucleotides are TGTGCCAGCAGTTACGTACAGGATTCACCCCTCCACTTT.

This chain uses TRBV5-5 with TRBJ2-7; 7 bases align to TRBD1. V lost 3 bases, J lost 4 bases, and 10 bases stayed unmatched. The CDR3 totals 15 residues. Per germline, CDR1 SGHKS and CDR2 YYEKEE (reference sequence). The CDR3 DNA is TGTGCCAGCAGCTGGGACCTTACAGGGGCTTACGAGCAGTACTTC. This gives the protein CASSWDLTGAYEQYF.

This rearrangement joins TRBV7-2 to TRBJ2-1; 7 bases line up with TRBD2. Germline V gene lookup returns CDR1 SGHTA and CDR2 FQGNSA. V lost 5 bases and J lost 7; bases outside the gene matches: 5. This CDR3 has 13 amino acids. The CDR3 DNA sequence: TGTGCCAGCAGCACGCGGCGGGGGAATGAGCAGTTCTTC. It is translated as CASSTRRGNEQFF. Combining the CDR3 with reference TRBV7-2 and TRBJ2-1 gives the whole variable domain GAGVSQSPSNKVTEKGKDVELRCDPISGHTALYWYRQSLGQGLEFLIYFQGNSAPDKSGLPSDRFSAERTGGSVSTLTIQRTQQEDSAVYLCASSTRRGNEQFFGPGTRLTVL.

This chain joins TRBV10-1 and TRBJ2-7, with D possibly TRBD1 on 6 matching bases. V lost 5 bases and J lost 3, with 14 bases in between. The V gene's germline CDR1 is WNHNN and CDR2 SYGVQD (reference sequence). The CDR3 runs to 14 residues. The CDR3 bases are TGCGCCAGCAGTCGGGCCACAGGGAACTACGAGCAGTACTTC. This sequence encodes CASSRATGNYEQYF.

The chain links TRBV6-5 to TRBJ2-7; D gene uncertain. Germline CDR1 reads MNHEY; CDR2 reads SVGAGI. The V end was cut by 6 bases, the J end by 0 bases, with 9 bases between. CDR3 length: 13 amino acids. CDR3 loop: CASRRDNSYEQYF. CDR3 DNA sequence: TGTGCCAGCAGACGTGACAACTCCTACGAGCAGTACTTC.

V is TRBV27 and J is TRBJ2-3; tentatively, D is TRBD1 (6 bases). Deletions cut 5 bases from V and 0 bases from J, with 18 bases between. The CDR3 contains 17 residues. Germline values: CDR1 MNHEY, CDR2 SMNVEV (reference sequence). The CDR3 bases are TGTGCCAGCAGTACCCGACAGGTCCACTCAAGCACAGATACGCAGTATTTT. Encoded protein: CASSTRQVHSSTDTQYF.